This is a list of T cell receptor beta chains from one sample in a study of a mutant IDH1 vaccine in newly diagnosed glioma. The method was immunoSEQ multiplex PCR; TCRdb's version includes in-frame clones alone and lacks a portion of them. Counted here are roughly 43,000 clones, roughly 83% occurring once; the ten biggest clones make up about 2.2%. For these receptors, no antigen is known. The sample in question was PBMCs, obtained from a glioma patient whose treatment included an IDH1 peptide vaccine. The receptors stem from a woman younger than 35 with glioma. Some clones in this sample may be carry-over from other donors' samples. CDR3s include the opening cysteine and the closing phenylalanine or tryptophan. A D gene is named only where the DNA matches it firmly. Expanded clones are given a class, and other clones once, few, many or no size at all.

CDR3: CASSRDPTNYGYTF
DNA: TGTGCCAGCAGTCGGGACCCCACTAACTATGGCTACACCTTC
J: TRBJ1-2
length: 14
V: TRBV6-1
D: -
size: few

CDR3: CASSSRDRNYGYTF
DNA: TGTGCCAGCAGTTCCAGGGACAGGAACTATGGCTACACCTTC
J: TRBJ1-2
length: 14
V: TRBV27
D: TRBD1
size: -

CDR3: CASISDRSSTEAFF
DNA: TGTGCCAGTATCTCGGACAGGTCTAGCACTGAAGCTTTCTTT
J: TRBJ1-1
length: 14
V: TRBV19
D: TRBD1
size: few

CDR3: CASGVTNTGELFF
DNA: TGTGCCAGCGGTGTAACGAACACCGGGGAGCTGTTTTTT
J: TRBJ2-2
length: 13
V: TRBV6-5
D: -
size: few

CDR3: CSVLVGSSYEQYF
DNA: TGCAGCGTTCTGGTAGGGAGCTCCTACGAGCAGTACTTC
J: TRBJ2-7
length: 13
V: TRBV29-1
D: -
size: -

CDR3: CASSTIQGANYGYTF
DNA: TGCGCCAGCAGCACCATACAGGGGGCGAACTATGGCTACACCTTC
J: TRBJ1-2
length: 15
V: TRBV5-1
D: TRBD1
size: -

CDR3: CSVRGRGNTIYF
DNA: TGCAGCGTTCGGGGCAGGGGAAACACCATATATTTT
J: TRBJ1-3
length: 12
V: TRBV29-1
D: -
size: once

CDR3: CASSPRLANTGELFF
DNA: TGTGCCAGCAGCCCCCGATTAGCTAACACCGGGGAGCTGTTTTTT
J: TRBJ2-2
length: 15
V: TRBV7-9
D: -
size: -

CDR3: CASSVKAGAGEQFF
DNA: TGTGCCAGCAGCGTAAAAGCGGGAGCAGGTGAGCAGTTCTTC
J: TRBJ2-1
length: 14
V: TRBV9
D: TRBD2
size: -

CDR3: CASSVAGAGGPQHF
DNA: TGTGCCAGCAGCGTAGCGGGGGCCGGGGGCCCCCAGCATTTT
J: TRBJ1-5
length: 14
V: TRBV9
D: -
size: -

CDR3: CASSATGTGNTEAFF
DNA: TGTGCCAGCAGCGCTACCGGGACAGGGAACACTGAAGCTTTCTTT
J: TRBJ1-1
length: 15
V: TRBV9
D: TRBD1
size: -

CDR3: CASSLETFTDTQYF
DNA: TGTGCCAGCAGTTTGGAGACTTTCACAGATACGCAGTATTTT
J: TRBJ2-3
length: 14
V: TRBV6-5
D: -
size: -

CDR3: CATRTGMNTEAFF
DNA: TGTGCCACCAGAACGGGGATGAACACTGAAGCTTTCTTT
J: TRBJ1-1
length: 13
V: TRBV6-5
D: -
size: -

CDR3: CASSRLGGSYGYTF
DNA: TGTGCCAGCAGCCGCCTGGGGGGGTCCTATGGCTACACCTTC
J: TRBJ1-2
length: 14
V: TRBV7-2
D: -
size: -

CDR3: CASSFRVGTKDGELFF
DNA: TGTGCCAGCAGCTTTCGCGTCGGGACAAAGGACGGGGAGCTGTTTTTT
J: TRBJ2-2
length: 16
V: TRBV7-8
D: -
size: -

CDR3: CASSMGRFGGYTF
DNA: TGTGCCAGCAGTATGGGGCGGTTTGGCGGCTACACCTTC
J: TRBJ1-2
length: 13
V: TRBV27
D: -
size: -

CDR3: CASSPRQGDSPLHF
DNA: TGCGCCAGCAGCCCTAGACAGGGCGATTCACCCCTCCACTTT
J: TRBJ1-6
length: 14
V: TRBV5-1
D: TRBD1
size: -

CDR3: CASSSLPGKGELFF
DNA: TGTGCCAGCAGTTCCCTGCCCGGAAAAGGGGAGCTGTTTTTT
J: TRBJ2-2
length: 14
V: TRBV6-6
D: -
size: -

CDR3: CASISFPPNTGELFF
DNA: TGTGCCAGTATTTCCTTCCCCCCGAACACCGGGGAGCTGTTTTTT
J: TRBJ2-2
length: 15
V: TRBV19
D: -
size: -

CDR3: CASSQGTENTEAFF
DNA: TGCGCCAGCAGCCAAGGCACAGAGAACACTGAAGCTTTCTTT
J: TRBJ1-1
length: 14
V: TRBV4-3
D: -
size: -

CDR3: CASSPGSGNTIYF
DNA: TGTGCCAGCTCACCAGGCTCTGGAAACACCATATATTTT
J: TRBJ1-3
length: 13
V: TRBV18
D: -
size: -

CDR3: CASSPSDSAGYEQYF
DNA: TGTGCTAGTTCCCCCTCGGACAGCGCCGGATACGAGCAGTACTTC
J: TRBJ2-7
length: 15
V: TRBV12-5
D: -
size: few

CDR3: CASSLGLTAANYGYTF
DNA: TGCGCCAGCAGCTTGGGATTAACGGCAGCTAACTATGGCTACACCTTC
J: TRBJ1-2
length: 16
V: TRBV5-1
D: -
size: -

CDR3: CASSQFRSRNTEAFF
DNA: TGTGCCAGCAGCCAATTCCGCTCTCGGAACACTGAAGCTTTCTTT
J: TRBJ1-1
length: 15
V: TRBV16
D: -
size: -

CDR3: CASSIQGPPNTEAFF
DNA: TGTGCCAGCAGTATACAGGGGCCACCGAACACTGAAGCTTTCTTT
J: TRBJ1-1
length: 15
V: TRBV28
D: TRBD1
size: -

CDR3: CASSLSGLTDTQYF
DNA: TGCGCCAGCAGCTTATCCGGACTCACAGATACGCAGTATTTT
J: TRBJ2-3
length: 14
V: TRBV5-1
D: -
size: -

CDR3: CASSPYRQGNSYNEQFF
DNA: TGCGCCAGCAGCCCATACCGTCAGGGCAACTCCTACAATGAGCAGTTCTTC
J: TRBJ2-1
length: 17
V: TRBV5-1
D: -
size: -

CDR3: CAWSPRGRWGEQYF
DNA: TGTGCCTGGAGCCCCCGGGGGAGGTGGGGCGAGCAGTACTTC
J: TRBJ2-7
length: 14
V: TRBV30
D: -
size: -

CDR3: CASSAGTASDTQYF
DNA: TGTGCCAGCAGCGCCGGGACCGCTTCAGATACGCAGTATTTT
J: TRBJ2-3
length: 14
V: TRBV9
D: -
size: -

CDR3: CASSFGGTEAFF
DNA: TGTGCCAGCAGCTTCGGTGGCACTGAAGCTTTCTTT
J: TRBJ1-1
length: 12
V: TRBV5-4
D: -
size: -

CDR3: CASSAGLASSDTQYF
DNA: TGTGCCAGCAGCGCCGGACTAGCGTCCTCAGATACGCAGTATTTT
J: TRBJ2-3
length: 15
V: TRBV2
D: TRBD2
size: -

CDR3: CASLTGNYGYTF
DNA: TGTGCCAGCTTAACAGGGAACTATGGCTACACCTTC
J: TRBJ1-2
length: 12
V: TRBV28
D: -
size: -

CDR3: CASSLMGYSNQPQHF
DNA: TGCGCCAGCAGCTTGATGGGATATAGCAATCAGCCCCAGCATTTT
J: TRBJ1-5
length: 15
V: TRBV5-1
D: -
size: -

CDR3: CASSRSAGEAETQYF
DNA: TGCGCCAGCAGCAGGTCGGCGGGGGAAGCGGAGACCCAGTACTTC
J: TRBJ2-5
length: 15
V: TRBV5-1
D: TRBD2
size: -

CDR3: CASSEEEGGWPTEAFF
DNA: TGTGCCAGCAGTGAAGAGGAGGGTGGGTGGCCCACTGAAGCTTTCTTT
J: TRBJ1-1
length: 16
V: TRBV6-1
D: -
size: -

CDR3: CASRTPGAFNQPQHF
DNA: TGTGCCAGCAGAACGCCTGGGGCCTTCAATCAGCCCCAGCATTTT
J: TRBJ1-5
length: 15
V: TRBV6-6
D: -
size: -

CDR3: CSARRGLAGGPFGTGELFF
DNA: TGCAGCGCCCGGAGGGGCCTAGCGGGGGGGCCCTTCGGCACCGGGGAGCTGTTTTTT
J: TRBJ2-2
length: 19
V: TRBV29-1
D: TRBD2
size: -

CDR3: CASSTGGWRGDYGYTF
DNA: TGTGCCAGCAGCACCGGGGGGTGGCGCGGTGACTATGGCTACACCTTC
J: TRBJ1-2
length: 16
V: TRBV5-4
D: -
size: -

CDR3: CASSIGYQPQHF
DNA: TGTGCCAGTAGTATAGGTTATCAGCCCCAGCATTTT
J: TRBJ1-5
length: 12
V: TRBV19
D: -
size: -

CDR3: CASSLGLAGGQETQYF
DNA: TGCGCCAGCAGCCTGGGACTAGCGGGGGGCCAAGAGACCCAGTACTTC
J: TRBJ2-5
length: 16
V: TRBV4-3
D: TRBD2
size: -

CDR3: CASSLVIWPYQETQYF
DNA: TGTGCCAGCAGCTTAGTTATATGGCCCTACCAAGAGACCCAGTACTTC
J: TRBJ2-5
length: 16
V: TRBV7-2
D: -
size: -

CDR3: CASSPRATEAFF
DNA: TGTGCCAGCTCACCGCGGGCCACTGAAGCTTTCTTT
J: TRBJ1-1
length: 12
V: TRBV18
D: -
size: -

CDR3: CASSSGGGFAGYTF
DNA: TGTGCCAGCAGCTCAGGGGGCGGTTTTGCTGGCTACACCTTC
J: TRBJ1-2
length: 14
V: TRBV13
D: TRBD1
size: -

CDR3: CASSYPSRGGPSTDTQYF
DNA: TGTGCCAGCAGCTACCCTTCCCGGGGGGGCCCTTCCACAGATACGCAGTATTTT
J: TRBJ2-3
length: 18
V: TRBV7-6
D: TRBD2
size: once

CDR3: CASQLDTGGGTEAFF
DNA: TGCGCCAGCCAGCTTGACACTGGGGGCGGCACTGAAGCTTTCTTT
J: TRBJ1-1
length: 15
V: TRBV5-1
D: -
size: -

CDR3: CASRGGNTEAFF
DNA: TGCGCCAGCAGGGGGGGGAACACTGAAGCTTTCTTT
J: TRBJ1-1
length: 12
V: TRBV5-1
D: -
size: -

CDR3: CASNGNRGYTF
DNA: TGTGCCAGCAACGGGAACAGGGGCTACACCTTC
J: TRBJ1-2
length: 11
V: TRBV6-5
D: -
size: -

CDR3: CASSVPPGSSSYEQYF
DNA: TGTGCCAGCAGTGTCCCGCCGGGGTCCTCCTCCTACGAGCAGTACTTC
J: TRBJ2-7
length: 16
V: TRBV27
D: -
size: once

CDR3: CATPSINTGELFF
DNA: TGTGCCACCCCCAGTATTAACACCGGGGAGCTGTTTTTT
J: TRBJ2-2
length: 13
V: TRBV6-1
D: -
size: -

CDR3: CASRRVNYGYTF
DNA: TGTGCCAGTAGGCGGGTAAACTATGGCTACACCTTC
J: TRBJ1-2
length: 12
V: TRBV19
D: -
size: -

CDR3: CASSVDLPGGLTDTQYF
DNA: TGTGCCAGCAGCGTAGATCTTCCGGGAGGCTTGACAGATACGCAGTATTTT
J: TRBJ2-3
length: 17
V: TRBV9
D: TRBD2
size: -

CDR3: CASSRGAEYEQYF
DNA: TGCGCCAGCAGCCGGGGGGCGGAATACGAGCAGTACTTC
J: TRBJ2-7
length: 13
V: TRBV5-1
D: -
size: -

CDR3: CASSLPGGTGVNEQYF
DNA: TGTGCCAGCAGCTTACCCGGGGGGACAGGGGTCAACGAGCAGTACTTC
J: TRBJ2-7
length: 16
V: TRBV7-9
D: TRBD1
size: -